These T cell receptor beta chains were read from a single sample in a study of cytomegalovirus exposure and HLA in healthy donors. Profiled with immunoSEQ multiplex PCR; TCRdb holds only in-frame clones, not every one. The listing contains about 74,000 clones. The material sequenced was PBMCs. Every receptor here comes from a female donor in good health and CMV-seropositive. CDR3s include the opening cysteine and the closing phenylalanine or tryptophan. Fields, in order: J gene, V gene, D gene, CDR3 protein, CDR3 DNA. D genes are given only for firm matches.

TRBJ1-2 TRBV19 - CASSIEAWGPGGYTF TGTGCCAGTAGTATTGAGGCCTGGGGGCCAGGCGGCTACACCTTC
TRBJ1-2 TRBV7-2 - CASSTGRLGYGYTF TGTGCCAGCAGCACAGGCCGGTTGGGCTATGGCTACACCTTC
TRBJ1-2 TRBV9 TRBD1 CASSVARDRGLVDYGYTF TGTGCCAGCAGCGTAGCCCGGGACAGGGGGCTGGTCGACTATGGCTACACCTTC
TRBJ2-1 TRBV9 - CASSVAPGGSYNEQFF TGTGCCAGCAGCGTAGCTCCTGGCGGCTCCTACAATGAGCAGTTCTTC
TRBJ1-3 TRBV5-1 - CASSAGALTGNTIYF TGCGCCAGCAGCGCGGGAGCACTGACTGGAAACACCATATATTTT
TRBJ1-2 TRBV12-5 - CASGLSRGAPNYGYTF TGTGCTAGTGGTTTGAGTCGGGGAGCACCTAACTATGGCTACACCTTC
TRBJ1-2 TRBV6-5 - CASSYSGQSYGYTF TGTGCCAGCAGTTACTCTGGACAGTCCTATGGCTACACCTTC
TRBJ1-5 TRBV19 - CASSIGAGNQPQHF TGTGCCAGTAGTATAGGGGCAGGGAATCAGCCCCAGCATTTT
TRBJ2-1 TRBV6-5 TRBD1 CASSPDRGSYNEQFF TGTGCCAGCAGTCCAGACAGGGGCTCCTACAATGAGCAGTTCTTC
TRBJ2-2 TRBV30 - CAAPKGGGRYGELFF TGTGCCGCCCCGAAGGGGGGAGGGCGGTACGGGGAGCTGTTTTTT
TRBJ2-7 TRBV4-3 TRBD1 CASSRTGTGTYEQYF TGCGCCAGCAGCCGGACAGGGACAGGGACCTACGAGCAGTACTTC
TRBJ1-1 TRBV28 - CASSLGWGGTEAFF TGTGCCAGCAGTCTAGGATGGGGAGGGACTGAAGCTTTCTTT
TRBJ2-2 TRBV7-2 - CASSLVSWNTGELFF TGTGCCAGCAGCTTAGTATCCTGGAACACCGGGGAGCTGTTTTTT
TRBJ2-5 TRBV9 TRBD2 CASSVVLAGTQYF TGTGCCAGCAGCGTAGTTCTAGCGGGGACCCAGTACTTC
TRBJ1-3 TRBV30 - CAWSYDTGNTIYF TGTGCCTGGAGCTACGATACTGGAAACACCATATATTTT
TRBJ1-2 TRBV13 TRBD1 CATRDRGNYGYTF TGTGCCACCAGGGACAGGGGTAACTATGGCTACACCTTC
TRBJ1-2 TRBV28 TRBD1 CASSPGQGRVYGYTF TGTGCCAGCAGTCCCGGACAGGGGAGGGTGTATGGCTACACCTTC
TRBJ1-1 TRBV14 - CASSLRTGLVTEAFF TGTGCCAGCAGCCTCCGAACAGGGTTAGTCACTGAAGCTTTCTTT
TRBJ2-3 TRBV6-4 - CASTPLAGSTDTQYF TGTGCCAGCACCCCCCTGGCAGGGTCGACAGATACGCAGTATTTT
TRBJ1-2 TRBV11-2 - CASSLVPGAYGYTF TGTGCCAGCAGCTTAGTTCCAGGTGCTTATGGCTACACCTTC
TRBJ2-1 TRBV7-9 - CASGGNEQFF TGTGCCAGCGGGGGGAATGAGCAGTTCTTC
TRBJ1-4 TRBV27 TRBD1 CASEEQGKLNEKLFF TGTGCCAGTGAGGAACAGGGGAAGCTTAATGAAAAACTGTTTTTT
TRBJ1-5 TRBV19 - CASGAGHQPQHF TGTGCCAGTGGGGCAGGGCATCAGCCCCAGCATTTT
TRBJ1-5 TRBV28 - CASSPGGGAQPQHF TGTGCCAGCAGTCCCGGGGGGGGTGCTCAGCCCCAGCATTTT
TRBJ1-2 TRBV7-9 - CASSERRGEGSIYGYTF TGTGCCAGCAGCGAGCGTCGGGGGGAGGGCAGTATCTATGGCTACACCTTC
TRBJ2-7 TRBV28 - CASSFGGNYEQYF TGTGCCAGCAGTTTCGGCGGAAATTACGAGCAGTACTTC
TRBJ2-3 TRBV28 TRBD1 CASNRQGGTDTQYF TGTGCCAGCAATCGACAGGGGGGCACAGATACGCAGTATTTT
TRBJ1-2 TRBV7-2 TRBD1 CASSLETGGGGYGYTF TGTGCCAGCAGCTTAGAGACAGGGGGCGGTGGCTATGGCTACACCTTC
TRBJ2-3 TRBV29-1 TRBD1 CSVRTGVIDTQYF TGCAGCGTAAGGACAGGGGTAATAGATACGCAGTATTTT
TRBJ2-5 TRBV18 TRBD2 CASSRLSGEKETQYF TGTGCCAGCTCACGCCTTAGCGGGGAGAAAGAGACCCAGTACTTC
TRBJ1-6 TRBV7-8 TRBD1 CASRLTGVLDSPLHF TGTGCCAGCAGACTAACAGGGGTTCTCGATTCACCCCTCCACTTT
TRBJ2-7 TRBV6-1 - CASSEEVGRAYEQYF TGTGCCAGCAGTGAAGAGGTGGGGAGAGCCTACGAGCAGTACTTC
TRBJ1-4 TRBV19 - CASSIGGATNEKLFF TGTGCCAGTAGTATCGGGGGGGCGACTAATGAAAAACTGTTTTTT